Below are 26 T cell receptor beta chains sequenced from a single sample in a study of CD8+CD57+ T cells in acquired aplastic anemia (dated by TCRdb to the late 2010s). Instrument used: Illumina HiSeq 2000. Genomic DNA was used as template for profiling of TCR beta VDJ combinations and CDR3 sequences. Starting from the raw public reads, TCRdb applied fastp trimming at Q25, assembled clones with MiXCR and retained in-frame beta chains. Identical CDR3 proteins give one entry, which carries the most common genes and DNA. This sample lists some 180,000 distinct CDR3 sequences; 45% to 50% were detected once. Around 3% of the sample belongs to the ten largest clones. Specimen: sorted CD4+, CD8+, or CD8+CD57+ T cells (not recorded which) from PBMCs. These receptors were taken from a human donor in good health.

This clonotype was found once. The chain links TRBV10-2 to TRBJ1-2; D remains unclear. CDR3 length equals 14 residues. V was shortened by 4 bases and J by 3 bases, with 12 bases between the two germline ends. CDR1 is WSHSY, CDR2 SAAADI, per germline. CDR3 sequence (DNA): TGCGCCAGCAGTGTGAGGGCGCGGTACTATGGCTACACCTTC. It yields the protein CASSVRARYYGYTF.

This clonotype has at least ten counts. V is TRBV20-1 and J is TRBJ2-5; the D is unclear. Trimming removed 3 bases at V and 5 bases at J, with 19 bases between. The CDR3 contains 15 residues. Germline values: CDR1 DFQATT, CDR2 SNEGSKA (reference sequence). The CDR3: CSARPGRLVRETQYF. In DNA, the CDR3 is TGCAGTGCTAGGCCTGGGCGCCTGGTACGGGAGACCCAGTACTTC.

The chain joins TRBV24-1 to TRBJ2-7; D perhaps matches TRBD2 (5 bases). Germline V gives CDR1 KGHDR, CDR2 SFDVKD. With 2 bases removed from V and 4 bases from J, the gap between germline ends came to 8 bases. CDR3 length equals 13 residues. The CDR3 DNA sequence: TGTGCCACCAGTGATTCCCGGGGATACGAGCAGTACTTC. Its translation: CATSDSRGYEQYF.

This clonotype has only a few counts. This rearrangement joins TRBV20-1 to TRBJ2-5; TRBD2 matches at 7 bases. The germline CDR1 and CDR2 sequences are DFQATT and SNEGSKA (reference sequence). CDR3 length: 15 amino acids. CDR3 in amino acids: CSANGGAGFQETQYF. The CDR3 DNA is TGCAGCGCGAATGGGGGAGCGGGGTTCCAAGAGACCCAGTACTTC.

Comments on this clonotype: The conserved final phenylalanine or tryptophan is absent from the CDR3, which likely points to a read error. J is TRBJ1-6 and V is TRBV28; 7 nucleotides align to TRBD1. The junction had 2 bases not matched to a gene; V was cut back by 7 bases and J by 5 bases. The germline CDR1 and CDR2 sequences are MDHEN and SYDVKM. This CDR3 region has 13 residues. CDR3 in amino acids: CASKTGHNSPLHS. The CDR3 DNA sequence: TGTGCCAGCAAGACAGGGCATAATTCACCCCTCCACTCT.

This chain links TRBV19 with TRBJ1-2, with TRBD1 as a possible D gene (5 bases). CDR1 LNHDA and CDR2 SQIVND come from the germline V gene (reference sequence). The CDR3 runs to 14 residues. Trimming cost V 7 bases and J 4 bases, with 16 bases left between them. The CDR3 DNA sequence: TGTGCCAGTACCAACCCCCACAGGTTCTATGGCTACACCTTC. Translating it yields CASTNPHRFYGYTF.

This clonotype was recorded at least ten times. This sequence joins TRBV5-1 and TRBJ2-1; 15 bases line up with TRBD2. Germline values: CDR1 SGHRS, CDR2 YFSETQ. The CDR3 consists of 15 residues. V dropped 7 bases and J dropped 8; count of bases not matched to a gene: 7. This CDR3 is CASVGLAGGPDEQFF. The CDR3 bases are TGCGCCAGCGTCGGACTAGCGGGAGGGCCAGATGAGCAGTTCTTC.

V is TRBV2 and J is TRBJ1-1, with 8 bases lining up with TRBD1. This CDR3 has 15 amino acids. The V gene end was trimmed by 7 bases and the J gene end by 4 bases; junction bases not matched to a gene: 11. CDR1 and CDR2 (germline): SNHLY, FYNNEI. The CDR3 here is CASNSGQGGSTEAFF. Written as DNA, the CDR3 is TGTGCCAGCAATTCAGGACAGGGAGGGAGCACTGAAGCTTTCTTT.

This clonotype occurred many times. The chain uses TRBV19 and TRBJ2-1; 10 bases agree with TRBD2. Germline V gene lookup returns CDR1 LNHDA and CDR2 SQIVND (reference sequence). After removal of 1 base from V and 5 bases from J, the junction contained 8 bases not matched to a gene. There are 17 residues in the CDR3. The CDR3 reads CASSIASGGRLHNEQFF. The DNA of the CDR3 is TGTGCCAGTAGTATAGCTAGCGGGGGAAGATTACACAATGAGCAGTTCTTC.

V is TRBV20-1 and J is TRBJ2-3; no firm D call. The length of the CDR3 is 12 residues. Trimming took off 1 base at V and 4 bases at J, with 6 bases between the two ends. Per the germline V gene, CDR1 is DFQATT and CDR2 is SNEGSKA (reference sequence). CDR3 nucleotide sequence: TGCAGTGCTAGAGCACTACCAGATACGCAGTATTTT. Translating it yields CSARALPDTQYF.

The CDR3 DNA is TGTGCCGCACAAGCGGGAGTGGGGGAGACCCAGTACTTC. This sequence encodes CAAQAGVGETQYF. The chain joins TRBV10-3 to TRBJ2-5, with 8 bases aligning to TRBD2. Trimming cost V 11 bases and J 5 bases; bases outside gene matches: 10. The CDR3 spans 13 residues. Germline CDR1 ENHRY, CDR2 SYGVKD.

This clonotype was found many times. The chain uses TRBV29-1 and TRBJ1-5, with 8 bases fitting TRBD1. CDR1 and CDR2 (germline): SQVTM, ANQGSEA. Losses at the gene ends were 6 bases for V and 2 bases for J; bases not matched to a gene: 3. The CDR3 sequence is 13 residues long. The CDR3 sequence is CSVQGQGNQPQHF. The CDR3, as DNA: TGCAGCGTCCAGGGACAGGGCAATCAGCCCCAGCATTTT.

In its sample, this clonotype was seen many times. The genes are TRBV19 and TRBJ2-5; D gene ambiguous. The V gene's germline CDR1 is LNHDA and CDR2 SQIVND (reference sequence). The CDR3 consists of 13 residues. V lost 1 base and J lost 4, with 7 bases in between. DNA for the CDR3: TGTGCCAGTAGTATAGGTGCGGCAGAGACCCAGTACTTC. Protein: CASSIGAAETQYF.

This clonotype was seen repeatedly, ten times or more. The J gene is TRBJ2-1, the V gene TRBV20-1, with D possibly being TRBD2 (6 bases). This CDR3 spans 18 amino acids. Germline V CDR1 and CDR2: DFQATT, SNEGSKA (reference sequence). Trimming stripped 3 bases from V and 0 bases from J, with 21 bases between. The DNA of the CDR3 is TGCAGTGCTAGTAATGTAGCGGCAACGACTCGCTCCTACAATGAGCAGTTCTTC. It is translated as CSASNVAATTRSYNEQFF.

CDR3 in amino acids: CASIPTGTGYTEAFF. In nucleotides, the CDR3 is TGTGCCAGCATCCCGACAGGGACTGGGTACACTGAAGCTTTCTTT. The chain combines TRBV28 with TRBJ1-1, with TRBD1 identical over 7 bases. The CDR3 runs 15 residues. Germline V gives CDR1 MDHEN, CDR2 SYDVKM. The ends lost 7 bases at V and 3 bases at J; junction bases unmatched: 11.

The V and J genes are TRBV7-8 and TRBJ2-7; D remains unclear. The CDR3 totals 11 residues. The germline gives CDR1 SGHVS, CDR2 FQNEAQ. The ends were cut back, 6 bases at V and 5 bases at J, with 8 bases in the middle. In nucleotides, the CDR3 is TGTGCCAGCAGTCGGACCGACGAGCAGTACTTC. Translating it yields CASSRTDEQYF.

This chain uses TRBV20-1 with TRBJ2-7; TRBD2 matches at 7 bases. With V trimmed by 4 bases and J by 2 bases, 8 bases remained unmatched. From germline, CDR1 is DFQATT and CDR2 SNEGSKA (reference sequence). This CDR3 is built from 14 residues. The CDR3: CSAKVASGTYEQYF. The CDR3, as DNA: TGCAGTGCTAAGGTCGCTAGCGGAACCTACGAGCAGTACTTC.

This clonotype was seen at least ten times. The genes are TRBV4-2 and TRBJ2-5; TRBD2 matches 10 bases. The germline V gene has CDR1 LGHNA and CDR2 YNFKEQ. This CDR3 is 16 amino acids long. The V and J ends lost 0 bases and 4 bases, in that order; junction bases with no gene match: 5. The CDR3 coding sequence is TGTGCCAGCAGCCAAGATGTTCTAGCGGGAGCAGAGACCCAGTACTTC. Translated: CASSQDVLAGAETQYF.

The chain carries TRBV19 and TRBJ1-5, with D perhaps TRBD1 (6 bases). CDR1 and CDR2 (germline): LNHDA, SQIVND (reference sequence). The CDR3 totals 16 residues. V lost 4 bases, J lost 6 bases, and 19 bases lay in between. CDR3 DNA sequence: TGTGCCAGTAGTACAACAGGGATGAGGAGGGGTCAGCCCCAGCATTTT. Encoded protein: CASSTTGMRRGQPQHF.

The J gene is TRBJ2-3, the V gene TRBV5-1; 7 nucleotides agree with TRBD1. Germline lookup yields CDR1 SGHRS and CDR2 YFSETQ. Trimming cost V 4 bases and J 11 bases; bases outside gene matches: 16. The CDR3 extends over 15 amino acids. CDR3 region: CASSQGDRSYNEQYF. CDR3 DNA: TGCGCCAGCAGCCAGGGGGATAGGTCTTACAATGAGCAGTATTTT.

The CDR3 DNA follows: TGTGCCAGTAGTATCACCTTACAGAATGGCTACACCTTC. As protein: CASSITLQNGYTF. J is TRBJ1-2 and V is TRBV19; no definite D call. V was clipped by 3 bases and J by 6 bases, with 11 bases between them. The germline V gene encodes CDR1 LNHDA and CDR2 SQIVND (reference sequence). The CDR3 runs to 13 residues. Based on the CDR3 plus reference TRBV19 and TRBJ1-2, the full variable domain is DGGITQSPKYLFRKEGQNVTLSCEQNLNHDAMYWYRQDPGQGLRLIYYSQIVNDFQKGDIAEGYSVSREKKESFPLTVTSAQKNPTAFYLCASSITLQNGYTFGSGTRLTVV.

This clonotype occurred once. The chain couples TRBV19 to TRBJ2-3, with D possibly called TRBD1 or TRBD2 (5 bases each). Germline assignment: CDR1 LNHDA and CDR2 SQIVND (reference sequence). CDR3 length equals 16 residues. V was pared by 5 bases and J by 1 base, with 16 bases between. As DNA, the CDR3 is TGTGCCAGTAGTCTACTCCTGCGAGGGGGCACAGATACGCAGTATTTT. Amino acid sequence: CASSLLLRGGTDTQYF. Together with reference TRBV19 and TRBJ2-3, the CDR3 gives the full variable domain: DGGITQSPKYLFRKEGQNVTLSCEQNLNHDAMYWYRQDPGQGLRLIYYSQIVNDFQKGDIAEGYSVSREKKESFPLTVTSAQKNPTAFYLCASSLLLRGGTDTQYFGPGTRLTVL.

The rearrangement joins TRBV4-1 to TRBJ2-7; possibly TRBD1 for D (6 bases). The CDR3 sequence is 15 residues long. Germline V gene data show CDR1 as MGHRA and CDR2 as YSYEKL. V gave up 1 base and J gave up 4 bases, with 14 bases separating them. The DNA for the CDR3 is TGCGCCAGCAGCCAAGGGACAGACAAAGTGTACGAGCAGTACTTC. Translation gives CASSQGTDKVYEQYF.

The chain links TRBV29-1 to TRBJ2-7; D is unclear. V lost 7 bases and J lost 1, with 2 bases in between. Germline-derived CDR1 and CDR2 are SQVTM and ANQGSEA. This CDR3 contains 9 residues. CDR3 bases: TGCAGCGAGTCCTACGAGCAGTACTTC. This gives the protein CSESYEQYF.

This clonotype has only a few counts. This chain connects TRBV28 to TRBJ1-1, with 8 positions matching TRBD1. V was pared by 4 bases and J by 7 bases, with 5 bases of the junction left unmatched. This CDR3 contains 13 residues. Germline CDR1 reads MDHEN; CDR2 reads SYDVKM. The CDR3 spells CASSSRGTGEAFF. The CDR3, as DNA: TGTGCCAGCAGTTCGAGGGGGACAGGTGAAGCTTTCTTT.

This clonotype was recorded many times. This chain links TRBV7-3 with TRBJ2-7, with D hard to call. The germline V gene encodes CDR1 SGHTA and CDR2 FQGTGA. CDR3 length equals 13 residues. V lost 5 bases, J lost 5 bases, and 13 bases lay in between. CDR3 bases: TGTGCCAGCAGCCTCACCGCATACCACGAGCAGTACTTC. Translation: CASSLTAYHEQYF.